This TCR beta chain was identified during a study of blood T cell repertoires in COVID-19. Across the whole study: Sources were T cells, B-cell-depleted T cells, or PBMCs; the material itself was cDNA or gDNA.

This CDR3 is 13 amino acids long. Per germline, CDR1 MDHEN and CDR2 SYDVKM. The germline V and J ends were trimmed by 7 bases and 1 base, with 10 bases remaining between them. TCRdb keeps only in-frame clones here, not all; method: immunoSEQ multiplex PCR. The profile shows roughly 250,000 clones, 75% to 95% of them singletons. Across 24 US areas, participants ranged in age from roughly 18 to 95 years. Clinical history reported by participants formed the basis on which cohorts were assigned. Donors in Cohort 3 counted as recovered after two negative PCRs, clearance, or symptom resolution. This sequence originates from a woman between 18 and 29 years old who had recovered from COVID-19. The chain combines TRBV28 with TRBJ1-2; D is ambiguous. The sequenced sample consisted of PBMCs or T cells enriched from blood (not recorded which). CDR3 region: CASNRVLNYGYTF. DNA for the CDR3: TGTGCCAGCAATCGGGTACTTAACTATGGCTACACCTTC.